This TCR beta chain was recorded in a study of T cells in Graves' hyperthyroidism and ophthalmopathy. Amplified regions were TCR beta CDR3 sequences from RNA transcripts. HTBI primers were the set used in a first-round RT-PCR of the TCR CDR3. In TCRdb, the multiplex PCR reads were re-called with MiXCR into one record per CDR3 protein. The sample holds approximately 410,000 distinct CDR3 sequences, roughly 13% seen once. Each patient was aged 18 to 65 and had newly diagnosed hyperthyroidism of under 2 months' duration. This clonotype appeared many times. CDR3 length equals 15 residues. V lost 8 bases and J 6 bases, leaving 19 bases between the germline ends. Germline values: CDR1 MNHNS, CDR2 SASEGT.

The TCR comes from a woman aged 18-29 years with Graves' hyperthyroidism. The chain joins TRBV6-1 to TRBJ2-2; D is perhaps TRBD1 (6 bases). Sequenced input: blood. The CDR3, as DNA: TGTGCCAGCCCCGTAGACAGGACTCTACCCGGGGAGCTGTTTTTT. It translates to CASPVDRTLPGELFF.